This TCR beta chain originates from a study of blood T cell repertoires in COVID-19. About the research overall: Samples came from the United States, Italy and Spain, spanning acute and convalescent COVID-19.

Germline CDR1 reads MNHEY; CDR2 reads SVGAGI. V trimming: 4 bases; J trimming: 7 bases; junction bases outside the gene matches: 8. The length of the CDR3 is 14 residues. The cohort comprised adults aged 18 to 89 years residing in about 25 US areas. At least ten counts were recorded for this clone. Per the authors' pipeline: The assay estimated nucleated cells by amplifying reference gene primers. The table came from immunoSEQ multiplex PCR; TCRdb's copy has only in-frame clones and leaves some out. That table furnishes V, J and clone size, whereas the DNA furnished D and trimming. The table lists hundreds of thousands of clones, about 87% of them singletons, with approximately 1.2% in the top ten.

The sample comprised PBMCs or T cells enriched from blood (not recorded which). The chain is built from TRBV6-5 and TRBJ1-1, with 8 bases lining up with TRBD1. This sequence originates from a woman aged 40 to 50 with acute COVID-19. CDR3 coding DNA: TGTGCCAGCAGTTCCCTGGACAGGGTTATTGAAGCTTTCTTT. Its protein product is CASSSLDRVIEAFF.